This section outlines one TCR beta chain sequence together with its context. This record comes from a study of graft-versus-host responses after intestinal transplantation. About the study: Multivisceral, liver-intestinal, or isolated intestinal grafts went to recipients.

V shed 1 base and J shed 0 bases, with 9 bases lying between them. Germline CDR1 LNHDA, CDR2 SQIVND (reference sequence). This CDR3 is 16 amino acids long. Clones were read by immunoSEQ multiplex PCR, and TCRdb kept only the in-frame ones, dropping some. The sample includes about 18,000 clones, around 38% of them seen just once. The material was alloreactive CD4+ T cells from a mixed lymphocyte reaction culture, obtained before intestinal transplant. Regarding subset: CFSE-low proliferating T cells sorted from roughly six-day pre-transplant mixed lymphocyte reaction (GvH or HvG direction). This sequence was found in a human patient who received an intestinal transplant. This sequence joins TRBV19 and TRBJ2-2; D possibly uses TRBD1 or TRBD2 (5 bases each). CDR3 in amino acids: CASSIAGGTNTGELFF. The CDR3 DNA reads TGTGCCAGTAGTATAGCTGGGGGAACGAACACCGGGGAGCTGTTTTTT.